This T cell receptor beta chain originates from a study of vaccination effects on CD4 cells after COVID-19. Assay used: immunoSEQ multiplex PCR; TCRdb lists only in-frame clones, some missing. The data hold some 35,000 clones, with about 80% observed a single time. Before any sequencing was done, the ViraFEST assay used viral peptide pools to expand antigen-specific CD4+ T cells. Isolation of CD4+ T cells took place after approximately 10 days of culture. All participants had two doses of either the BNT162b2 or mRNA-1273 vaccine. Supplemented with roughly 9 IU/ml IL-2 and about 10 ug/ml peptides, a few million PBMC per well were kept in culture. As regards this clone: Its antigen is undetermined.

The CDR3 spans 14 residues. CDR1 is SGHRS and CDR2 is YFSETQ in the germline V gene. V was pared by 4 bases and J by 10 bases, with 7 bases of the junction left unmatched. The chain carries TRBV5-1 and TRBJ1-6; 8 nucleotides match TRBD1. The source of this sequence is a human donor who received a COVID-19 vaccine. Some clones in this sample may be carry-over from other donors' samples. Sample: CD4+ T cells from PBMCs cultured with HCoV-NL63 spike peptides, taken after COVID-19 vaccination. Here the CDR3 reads CASSPGTGHSPLHF. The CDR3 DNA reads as TGCGCCAGCAGCCCTGGGACAGGACACTCACCCCTCCACTTT. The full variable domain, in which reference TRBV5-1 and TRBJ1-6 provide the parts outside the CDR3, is KAGVTQTPRYLIKTRGQQVTLSCSPISGHRSVSWYQQTPGQGLQFLFEYFSETQRNKGNFPGRFSGRQFSNSRSEMNVSTLELGDSALYLCASSPGTGHSPLHFGNGTRLTVT.